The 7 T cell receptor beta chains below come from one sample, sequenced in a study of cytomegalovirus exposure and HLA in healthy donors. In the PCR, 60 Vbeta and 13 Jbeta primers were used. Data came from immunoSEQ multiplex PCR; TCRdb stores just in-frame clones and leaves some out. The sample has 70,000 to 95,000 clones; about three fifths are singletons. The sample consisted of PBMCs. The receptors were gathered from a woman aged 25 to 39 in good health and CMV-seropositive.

The CDR3: CASSTTGKRGSPLHF. The CDR3 DNA reads TGCGCCAGCAGTACGACAGGGAAAAGGGGTTCACCCCTCCACTTT. The chain employs TRBV10-1 and TRBJ1-6; TRBD1 matches at 7 bases. Trimming at V came to 5 bases and at J to 9 bases, leaving 10 bases not matched to a gene. The CDR3 sequence is 15 residues long. The germline V gene encodes CDR1 WNHNN and CDR2 SYGVQD (reference sequence).

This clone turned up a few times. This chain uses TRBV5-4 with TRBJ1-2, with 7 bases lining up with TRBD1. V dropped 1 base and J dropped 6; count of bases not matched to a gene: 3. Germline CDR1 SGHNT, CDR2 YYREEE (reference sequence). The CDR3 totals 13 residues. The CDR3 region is CASSLIQGNGYTF. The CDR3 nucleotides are TGTGCCAGCAGCTTGATACAGGGGAATGGCTACACCTTC.

The CDR3 DNA is TGTGCCAGCAGTTTAAGCAGGAACAATGAGCAGTTCTTC. Translated, it gives CASSLSRNNEQFF. The chain links TRBV28 to TRBJ2-1; unclear D gene. V was clipped by 2 bases and J by 5 bases, with 7 bases between them. Germline V gives CDR1 MDHEN, CDR2 SYDVKM. There are 13 residues in the CDR3.

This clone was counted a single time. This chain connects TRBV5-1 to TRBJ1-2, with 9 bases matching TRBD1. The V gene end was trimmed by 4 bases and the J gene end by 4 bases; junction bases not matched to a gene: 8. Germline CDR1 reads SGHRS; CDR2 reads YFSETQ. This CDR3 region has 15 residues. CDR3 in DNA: TGCGCCAGCAGCGATCCGGGACAGGGAAGCTATGGCTACACCTTC. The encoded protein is CASSDPGQGSYGYTF.

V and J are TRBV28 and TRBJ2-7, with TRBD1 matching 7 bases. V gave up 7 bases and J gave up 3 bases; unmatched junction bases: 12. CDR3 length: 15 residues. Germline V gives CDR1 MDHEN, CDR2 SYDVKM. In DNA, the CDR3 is TGTGCCAGCAATGCCTACACGGGACAGAGCTACGAGCAGTACTTC. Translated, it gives CASNAYTGQSYEQYF.

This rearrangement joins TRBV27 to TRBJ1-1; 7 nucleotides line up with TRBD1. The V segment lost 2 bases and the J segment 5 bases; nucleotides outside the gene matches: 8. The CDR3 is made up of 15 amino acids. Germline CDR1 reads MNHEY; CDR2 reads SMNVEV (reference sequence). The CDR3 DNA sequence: TGTGCCAGCAGTTTAATCTCGACAGGGAGGACTGAAGCTTTCTTT. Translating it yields CASSLISTGRTEAFF.

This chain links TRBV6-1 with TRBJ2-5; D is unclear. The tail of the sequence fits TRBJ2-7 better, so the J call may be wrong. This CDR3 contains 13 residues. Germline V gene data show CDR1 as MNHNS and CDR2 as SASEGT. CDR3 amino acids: CASSEAGNREQYF. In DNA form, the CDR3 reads TGTGCCAGCAGTGAAGCCGGTAATCGCGAGCAGTACTTC.